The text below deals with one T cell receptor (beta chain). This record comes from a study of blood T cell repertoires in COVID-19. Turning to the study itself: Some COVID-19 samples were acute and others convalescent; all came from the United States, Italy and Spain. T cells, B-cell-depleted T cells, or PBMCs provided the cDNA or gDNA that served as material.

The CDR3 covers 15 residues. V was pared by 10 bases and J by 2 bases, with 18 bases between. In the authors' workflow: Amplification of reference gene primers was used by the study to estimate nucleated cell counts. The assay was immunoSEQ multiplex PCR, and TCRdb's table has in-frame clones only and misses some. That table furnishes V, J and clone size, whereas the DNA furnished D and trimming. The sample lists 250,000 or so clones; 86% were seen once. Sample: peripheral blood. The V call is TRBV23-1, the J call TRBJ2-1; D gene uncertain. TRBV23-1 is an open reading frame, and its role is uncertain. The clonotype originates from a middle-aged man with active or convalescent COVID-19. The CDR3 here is CATLTPQNTYNEQFF. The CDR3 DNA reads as TGCGCCACCCTGACCCCACAGAACACCTACAATGAGCAGTTCTTC.